This is a list of T cell receptor beta chains from one sample in a study of shared clonotypes between healthy human individuals. The assay was immunoSEQ multiplex PCR, and TCRdb's table has in-frame clones only and misses some. The top ten hold roughly 10% of the sample, which has approximately 250,000 clones, 50% to 80% seen once. Sequenced: memory CD4+ T cells sorted from blood. All receptors come from a man between 25 and 39 years old in good health. The CDR3 runs from the conserved cysteine through the conserved F or W. The order of the fields is J gene, CDR3 length, D gene, clone size, V gene, CDR3 DNA, CDR3 protein. The D gene is left open where the match is weak. The size entry is marked missing in some rows and otherwise reads once, few, many or a size class.

TRBJ2-1,15,TRBD1,few,TRBV2,TGTGCCAGCAGCCAGACCGGGACAGGTTACAATGAGCAGTTCTTC,CASSQTGTGYNEQFF
TRBJ1-5,15,.,.,TRBV5-1,TGCGCCAGCAGCTTGGACAACTATAGCAATCAGCCCCAGCATTTT,CASSLDNYSNQPQHF
TRBJ2-7,14,.,.,TRBV5-1,TGCGCCAGCAGCTTATCTCAGGTCGGGGGTTGGCAGTACTTC,CASSLSQVGGWQYF
TRBJ2-5,16,.,.,TRBV6-6,TGTGCCAGGAACTTCTGGGGCCCCAAGATTTCTGGGACCCAGTACTTC,CARNFWGPKISGTQYF
TRBJ2-1,15,.,.,TRBV4-1,TGCGCCAGCAGCCAAGCGGTGAGCTCCTACAATGAGCAGTTCTTC,CASSQAVSSYNEQFF
TRBJ2-6,11,.,.,TRBV19,TGTGCCACGTCCAGGGCCAACGTCCTGACTTTC,CATSRANVLTF
TRBJ2-3,16,.,few,TRBV7-9,TGTGCCAGCAGATTATACAACGGCCCTCTGGGGGATACGCAGTATTTT,CASRLYNGPLGDTQYF
TRBJ1-1,13,.,.,TRBV19,TGTGCCAGTAAATCCGGGGTAACCACTGAAGCTTTCTTT,CASKSGVTTEAFF
TRBJ2-1,13,.,.,TRBV15,TGTGCCACCAGCAGAGCCGGGGGCAATGAGCAGTTCTTC,CATSRAGGNEQFF
TRBJ2-5,13,.,.,TRBV5-1,TGCGCCAGCAGTGGGCGAGCGGGCGAGACCCAGTACTTC,CASSGRAGETQYF
TRBJ2-5,12,.,.,TRBV7-8,TGTGCCAGCAGCTTAGCGCAAGAGACCCAGTACTTC,CASSLAQETQYF
TRBJ2-6,13,.,many,TRBV2,TGTGCCAGCAGAGGATCTGGGGCCAACGTCCTGACTTTC,CASRGSGANVLTF
TRBJ1-1,12,.,.,TRBV2,TGTGCCAGCAGTGAAACCCGGGCTGAAGCTTTCTTT,CASSETRAEAFF
TRBJ1-1,13,.,few,TRBV30,TGTGCCTGGAGCTCCCGACAGAACACTGAAGCTTTCTTT,CAWSSRQNTEAFF